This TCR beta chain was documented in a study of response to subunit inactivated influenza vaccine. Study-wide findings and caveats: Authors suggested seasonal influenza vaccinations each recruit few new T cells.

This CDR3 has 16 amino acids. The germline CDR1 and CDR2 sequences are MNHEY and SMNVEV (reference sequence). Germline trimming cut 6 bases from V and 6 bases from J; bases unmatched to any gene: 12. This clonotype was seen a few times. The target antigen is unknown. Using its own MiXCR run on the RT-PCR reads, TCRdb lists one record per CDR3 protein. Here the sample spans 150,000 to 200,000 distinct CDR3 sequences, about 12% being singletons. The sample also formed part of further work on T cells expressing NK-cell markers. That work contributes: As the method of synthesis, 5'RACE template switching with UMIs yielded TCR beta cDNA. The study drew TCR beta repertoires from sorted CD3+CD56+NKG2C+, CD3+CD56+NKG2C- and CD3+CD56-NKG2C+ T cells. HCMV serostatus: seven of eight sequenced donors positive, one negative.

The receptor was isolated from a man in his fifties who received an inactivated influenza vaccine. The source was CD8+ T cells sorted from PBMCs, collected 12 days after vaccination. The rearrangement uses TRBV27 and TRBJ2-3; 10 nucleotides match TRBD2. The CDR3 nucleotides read TGTGCCAGCAGCCTCTTAGCGGGAGGCGGTTGGGATACGCAGTATTTT. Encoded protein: CASSLLAGGGWDTQYF.